This T cell receptor (beta chain) was observed in a study of cytomegalovirus exposure and HLA in healthy donors. The donors were in the 120-subject validation cohort, distinct from the roughly 700-subject first cohort. The CDR3 has 15 residues. CDR1 and CDR2 from the germline V gene are SSHAT and FNYEAQ (reference sequence). On this clone itself: At one end, the junction sequence differs from germline, possibly due to a read error.

Assay: immunoSEQ multiplex PCR; the TCRdb copy retains only in-frame clones and omits some. This sample has roughly 75,000 clones, with around four fifths found just once. This sequence was found in a man aged 30-40 years in good health and CMV-seronegative. The sequenced sample consisted of PBMCs. The chain joins TRBV7-7 to TRBJ2-3; 8 nucleotides align to TRBD2. CDR3 in amino acids: CASSLGGGRRDTQYF. The CDR3, as DNA: TGTGCTAGCAGCTTAGGCGGGGGGCGGCGAGATACGCAGTATTTT.